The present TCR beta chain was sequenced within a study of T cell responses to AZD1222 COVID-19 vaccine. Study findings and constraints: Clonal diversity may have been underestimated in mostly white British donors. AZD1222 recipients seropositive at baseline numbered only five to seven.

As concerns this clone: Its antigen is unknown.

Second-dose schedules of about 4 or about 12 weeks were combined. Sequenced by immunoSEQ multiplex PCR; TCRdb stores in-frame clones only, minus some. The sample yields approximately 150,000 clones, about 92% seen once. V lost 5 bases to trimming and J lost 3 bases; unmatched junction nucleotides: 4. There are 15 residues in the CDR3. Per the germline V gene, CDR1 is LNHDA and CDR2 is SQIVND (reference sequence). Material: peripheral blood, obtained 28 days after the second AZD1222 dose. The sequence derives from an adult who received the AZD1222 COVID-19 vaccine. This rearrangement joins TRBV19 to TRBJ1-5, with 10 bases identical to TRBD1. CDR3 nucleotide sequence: TGTGCCAGTAGTGGACAGGGGGGTATCAATCAGCCCCAGCATTTT. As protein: CASSGQGGINQPQHF.